The 3 T cell receptor beta chains given below trace back to one sample, sequenced in a study of T cells expressing NK-cell markers. TCRdb re-called the 5' RACE reads; one entry per CDR3 protein, DNA not given. The sample table sets out some 500,000 distinct CDR3 sequences. The sample consisted of blood T cells: a sorted CD56 or NKG2C T cell subset, CD4+ or CD8+ T cells, or bulk PBMC T cells (not recorded which). The receptors here all came from a woman aged 45-65 years in good health.

The chain combines TRBV27 with TRBJ2-7. This CDR3 is 12 amino acids long. Germline V gene data show CDR1 as MNHEY and CDR2 as SMNVEV (reference sequence). The CDR3 loop is CASSLSRGEQYF.

The rearrangement joins TRBV5-1 to TRBJ2-1. Germline CDR1 is SGHRS and CDR2 is YFSETQ. The CDR3 totals 16 residues. This CDR3 is CASSLGLAEWYNEQFF.

J is TRBJ2-5 and V is TRBV12-3 or TRBV12-4; the TCRdb call, TRBD1, lacks DNA for checking. The CDR3 contains 14 residues. CDR3 in amino acids: CASSRAGGEETQYF.